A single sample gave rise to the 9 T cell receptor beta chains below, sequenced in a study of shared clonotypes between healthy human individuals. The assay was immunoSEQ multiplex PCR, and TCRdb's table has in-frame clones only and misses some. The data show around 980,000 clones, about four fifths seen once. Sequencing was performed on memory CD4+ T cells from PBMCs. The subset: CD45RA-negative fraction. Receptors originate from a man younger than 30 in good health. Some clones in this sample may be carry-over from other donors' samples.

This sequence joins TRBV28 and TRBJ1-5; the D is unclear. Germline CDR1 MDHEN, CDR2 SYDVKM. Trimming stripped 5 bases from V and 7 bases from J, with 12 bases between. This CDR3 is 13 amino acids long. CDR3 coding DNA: TGTGCCAGCAGTCCCCCCCCCGTGCAGCCCCAGCATTTT. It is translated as CASSPPPVQPQHF. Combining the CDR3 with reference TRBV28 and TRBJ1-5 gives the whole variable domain DVKVTQSSRYLVKRTGEKVFLECVQDMDHENMFWYRQDPGLGLRLIYFSYDVKMKEKGDIPEGYSVSREKKERFSLILESASTNQTSMYLCASSPPPVQPQHFGDGTRLSIL.

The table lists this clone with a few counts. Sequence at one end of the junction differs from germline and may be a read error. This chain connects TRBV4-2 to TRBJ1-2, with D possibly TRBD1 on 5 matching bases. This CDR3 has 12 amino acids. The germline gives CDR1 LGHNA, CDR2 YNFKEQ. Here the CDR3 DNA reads TGTGCCAGCAGCCAAGATAGTGGACAACCGTCCTTC. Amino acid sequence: CASSQDSGQPSF.

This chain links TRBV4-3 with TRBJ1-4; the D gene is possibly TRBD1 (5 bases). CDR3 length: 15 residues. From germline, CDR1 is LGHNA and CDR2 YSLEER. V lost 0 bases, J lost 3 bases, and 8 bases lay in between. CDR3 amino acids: CASSQDTGPNEKLFF. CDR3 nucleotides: TGCGCCAGCAGCCAAGATACGGGACCTAATGAAAAACTGTTTTTT.

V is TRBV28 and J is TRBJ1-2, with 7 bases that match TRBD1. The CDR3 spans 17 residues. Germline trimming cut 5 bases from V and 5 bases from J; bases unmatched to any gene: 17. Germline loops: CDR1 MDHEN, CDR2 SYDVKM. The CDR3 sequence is CASSEAGTGTAPYGYTF. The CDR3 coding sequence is TGTGCCAGCAGTGAGGCGGGAACCGGGACAGCCCCATATGGCTACACCTTC.

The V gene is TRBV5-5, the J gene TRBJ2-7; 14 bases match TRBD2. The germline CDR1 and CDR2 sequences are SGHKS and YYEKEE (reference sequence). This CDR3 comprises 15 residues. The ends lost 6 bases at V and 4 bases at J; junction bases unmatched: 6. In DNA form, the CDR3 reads TGTGCCAGCACCCCGGGACTAGCGGGAGATTACGAGCAGTACTTC. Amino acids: CASTPGLAGDYEQYF. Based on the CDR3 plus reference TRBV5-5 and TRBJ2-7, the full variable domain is DAGVTQSPTHLIKTRGQQVTLRCSPISGHKSVSWYQQVLGQGPQFIFQYYEKEERGRGNFPDRFSARQFPNYSSELNVNALLLGDSALYLCASTPGLAGDYEQYFGPGTRLTVT.

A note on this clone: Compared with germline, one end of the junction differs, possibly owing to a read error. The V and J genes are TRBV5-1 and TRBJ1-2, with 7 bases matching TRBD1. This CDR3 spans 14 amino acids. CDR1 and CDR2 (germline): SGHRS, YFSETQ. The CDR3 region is CASSLGQRYYGYTF. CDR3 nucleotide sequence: TGCGCCAGCAGTTTGGGACAGCGATACTATGGCTACACCTTC.

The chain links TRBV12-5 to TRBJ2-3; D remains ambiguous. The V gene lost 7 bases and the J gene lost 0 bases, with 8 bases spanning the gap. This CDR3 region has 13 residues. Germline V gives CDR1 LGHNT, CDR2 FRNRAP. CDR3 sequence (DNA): TGTGCTAGTGCTCAGTCCAGCACAGATACGCAGTATTTT. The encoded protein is CASAQSSTDTQYF.

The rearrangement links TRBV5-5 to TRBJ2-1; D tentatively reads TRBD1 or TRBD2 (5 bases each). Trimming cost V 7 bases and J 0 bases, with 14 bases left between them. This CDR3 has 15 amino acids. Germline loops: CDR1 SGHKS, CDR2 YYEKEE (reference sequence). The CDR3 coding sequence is TGTGCCAGCTTAATTGCAGGGAGCTCCTACAATGAGCAGTTCTTC. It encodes CASLIAGSSYNEQFF.

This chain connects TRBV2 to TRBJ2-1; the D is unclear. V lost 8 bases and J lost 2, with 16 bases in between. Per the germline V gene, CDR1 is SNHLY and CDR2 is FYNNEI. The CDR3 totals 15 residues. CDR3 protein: CASGFSYFTYNEQFF. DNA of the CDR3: TGTGCCAGCGGTTTCAGCTACTTTACCTACAATGAGCAGTTCTTC.